This T cell receptor beta chain is drawn from a study of T cell repertoires in cytomegalovirus infection. Study details: CMV infection together with matching HLA type was indicated by public TCR beta signatures.

Regarding this clonotype: Its antigen is unknown.

Study-wide findings and caveats: HLA-C-restricted CMV-specific TCR beta clonotypes prevailed in the ex vivo response.

From germline, CDR1 is SGHTA and CDR2 FQGNSA. The CDR3 loop spans 14 amino acids. V lost 9 bases and J lost 3, with 15 bases in between. MiXCR was run by TCRdb on the reads, yielding one entry per CDR3 protein. The sample has roughly 700,000 distinct CDR3 sequences; about 33% are singletons. V is TRBV7-2 and J is TRBJ2-1, with D possibly TRBD1 on 5 matching bases. Source: cultured PBMCs, taken from culture after CMV antigen stimulation. This sequence originates from a human donor in good health (CMV status not recorded). Some clones in this sample may be carry-over from other donors' samples. For the CDR3, the DNA is TGTGCCAGACCCCAAGGGGCTCTCTACAATGAGCAGTTCTTC. Translation gives CARPQGALYNEQFF.